Each of the 17 T cell receptor beta chains below was sequenced from the same sample in a study of control samples from healthy donors and cancer patients. Profiling relied on immunoSEQ multiplex PCR, and the TCRdb table lists in-frame clones only, not all of them. The sample contains roughly 150,000 clones, about 91% of which appear only once. Sequenced material: blood. These receptor sequences come from a man aged 18 to 29 in good health.

The chain recombines TRBV24-1 with TRBJ2-2, with 7 bases identical to TRBD2. Losses at the gene ends were 7 bases for V and 6 bases for J; bases not matched to a gene: 7. The CDR3 sequence is 14 residues long. Germline V lookup: CDR1 KGHDR, CDR2 SFDVKD. CDR3 in amino acids: CATSPAGRAGELFF. CDR3 DNA: TGTGCCACCAGCCCGGCGGGGAGGGCCGGGGAGCTGTTTTTT.

The J gene is TRBJ2-1, the V gene TRBV3-1 (or the pseudogene TRBV3-2); D is tentatively TRBD1 or TRBD2 (6 bases each). Germline V lookup: CDR1 LGHDT, CDR2 YNNKEL (reference sequence). Trimming shortened V by 4 bases and J by 0 bases, and 13 bases separated the two germline ends. CDR3 length: 16 residues. The CDR3 loop reads CASSRSRGDSYNEQFF. The DNA of the CDR3 is TGTGCCAGCAGCCGAAGTAGGGGGGACTCCTACAATGAGCAGTTCTTC.

The CDR3: CASTMGGSGELFF. CDR3 DNA: TGTGCCAGCACCATGGGAGGGTCCGGGGAGCTGTTTTTT. V usage is TRBV7-2 and J usage is TRBJ2-2; TRBD2 agrees at 7 bases. The length of the CDR3 is 13 residues. Germline CDR1 and CDR2: SGHTA and FQGNSA. V shed 7 bases, J shed 6 bases, and the junction held 5 bases outside the gene matches.

The J gene is TRBJ2-3, the V gene TRBV6-5; 10 bases align to TRBD1. CDR1 and CDR2 (germline): MNHEY, SVGAGI. The CDR3 totals 15 residues. V lost 6 bases, J lost 5 bases, and 8 bases stayed unmatched. The CDR3 DNA follows: TGTGCCAGCAGCTTAGACAGGGGGCGCGGAGATACGCAGTATTTT. It encodes CASSLDRGRGDTQYF.

The count of this clone is one. The gene calls are TRBV4-1 and TRBJ2-1, with 11 bases matching TRBD1. The CDR3 has 15 amino acids. Trimming took 0 bases from V and 8 from J; bases not matched to a gene: 3. Germline CDR1 and CDR2: MGHRA and YSYEKL. The CDR3 DNA sequence: TGCGCCAGCAGCCAAGAATGGGGACAGGGGGATGAGCAGTTCTTC. Translated, it gives CASSQEWGQGDEQFF.

The chain combines TRBV19 with TRBJ1-1; unclear D gene. Germline assignment: CDR1 LNHDA and CDR2 SQIVND (reference sequence). CDR3 size: 11 residues. CDR3 DNA: TGTGCTACTCGGTCGAACACTGAAGCTTTCTTT. It codes for CATRSNTEAFF.

This clone was seen a handful of times. The V and J genes are TRBV9 and TRBJ2-2; D unclear. The V gene's germline CDR1 is SGDLS and CDR2 YYNGEE. The CDR3 extends over 16 amino acids. Between the trimmed V and J ends, which lost 0 bases and 1 base, there was a span of 10 bases. The CDR3 nucleotides read TGTGCCAGCAGCGTAGGATGGGATATGAACACCGGGGAGCTGTTTTTT. Translation gives CASSVGWDMNTGELFF.

The chain is built from TRBV6-5 and TRBJ2-1, with D perhaps matching TRBD2 (5 bases). The CDR3 spans 16 residues. Per germline, CDR1 MNHEY and CDR2 SVGAGI. Trimming removed 0 bases from V and 8 bases from J, with 17 bases in between. This CDR3 reads CASSYSIAGFTDEQFF. The CDR3 DNA reads TGTGCCAGCAGTTACTCGATTGCGGGCTTCACGGATGAGCAGTTCTTC.

To note about this clone: At one end the junction does not follow the germline gene, possibly because of a read error. The V gene is TRBV5-5, the J gene TRBJ2-7; D remains ambiguous. Germline assignment: CDR1 SGHKS and CDR2 YYEKEE (reference sequence). The CDR3 is made up of 12 amino acids. CDR3 protein: CASSFGSSEQYF. The CDR3 bases are TGTGCCAGCAGCTTCGGCTCCTCCGAGCAGTACTTC. Full variable domain (outside the CDR3, taken from reference TRBV5-5 and TRBJ2-7): DAGVTQSPTHLIKTRGQQVTLRCSPISGHKSVSWYQQVLGQGPQFIFQYYEKEERGRGNFPDRFSARQFPNYSSELNVNALLLGDSALYLCASSFGSSEQYFGPGTRLTVT.

The V and J genes are TRBV3-1 (or the pseudogene TRBV3-2) and TRBJ2-1; D gene ambiguous. Germline CDR1 LGHDT, CDR2 YNNKEL (reference sequence). V was shortened by 0 bases and J by 6 bases, with 9 bases between the two germline ends. CDR3 size: 14 residues. CDR3 loop: CASSQETDTNEQFF. CDR3 coding DNA: TGTGCCAGCAGCCAAGAGACCGATACCAATGAGCAGTTCTTC.

DNA of the CDR3: TGTGCCAGCAGTTTACATAGCGGGGGGTGGAATGAGCAGTTCTTC. Protein product: CASSLHSGGWNEQFF. V and J are TRBV27 and TRBJ2-1; 10 bases are a match to TRBD2. V gave up 2 bases and J gave up 7 bases; unmatched junction bases: 5. The germline V gene encodes CDR1 MNHEY and CDR2 SMNVEV (reference sequence). The CDR3 is 15 residues long.

V is TRBV6-2 or TRBV6-3 and J is TRBJ2-7; TRBD2 aligns across 7 bases. CDR1 is MNHEY, CDR2 SVGEGT, per germline. V trimming: 6 bases; J trimming: 7 bases; junction bases outside the gene matches: 3. CDR3 size: 11 residues. CDR3 loop: CASSHGGEQYF. Here the CDR3 DNA reads TGTGCCAGCAGCCACGGGGGGGAGCAGTACTTC.

The rearrangement links TRBV10-3 to TRBJ2-6; D unresolved. Germline CDR1 is ENHRY and CDR2 is SYGVKD. The CDR3 has 19 residues. V lost 4 bases and J 0 bases, leaving 19 bases between the germline ends. The CDR3: CAISVGPGSPISGANVLTF. CDR3 sequence (DNA): TGTGCCATCAGTGTAGGCCCCGGGTCTCCGATCTCTGGGGCCAACGTCCTGACTTTC.

The J gene is TRBJ1-2, the V gene TRBV7-2; no reliable D call. The CDR3 spans 16 residues. V lost 1 base and J lost 2, with 14 bases in between. Per germline, CDR1 SGHTA and CDR2 FQGNSA. In DNA, the CDR3 is TGTGCCAGCAGCTTAGGGTTTTTCGCGGGCAACTATGGCTACACCTTC. This translates into CASSLGFFAGNYGYTF.

The J gene is TRBJ2-7, the V gene TRBV29-1, with TRBD1 identical over 7 bases. The V gene's germline CDR1 is SQVTM and CDR2 ANQGSEA. This CDR3 has 12 residues. J gave up 4 bases and V 6 bases, and 6 bases lay outside the gene matches. The CDR3: CSVLGQKYEQYF. The CDR3, as DNA: TGCAGCGTCCTGGGACAGAAATACGAGCAGTACTTC.

This chain uses TRBV9 with TRBJ2-7, with D maybe TRBD2 (5 bases). Per germline, CDR1 SGDLS and CDR2 YYNGEE. V was shortened by 0 bases and J by 2 bases, with 9 bases between the two germline ends. The CDR3 runs 14 residues. CDR3 region: CASSVGLGAYEQYF. The CDR3 coding sequence is TGTGCCAGCAGCGTAGGATTGGGAGCCTACGAGCAGTACTTC. Looking up the rest from reference TRBV9 and TRBJ2-7 gives the full variable domain: DSGVTQTPKHLITATGQRVTLRCSPRSGDLSVYWYQQSLDQGLQFLIQYYNGEERAKGNILERFSAQQFPDLHSELNLSSLELGDSALYFCASSVGLGAYEQYFGPGTRLTVT.

The chain joins TRBV18 to TRBJ2-2, with D possibly being TRBD2 (6 bases). Trimming pared 3 bases from V and 4 bases from J, leaving 9 bases between. The CDR3 sequence is 14 residues long. The germline CDR1 and CDR2 sequences are KGHSH and LQKENI. CDR3 coding DNA: TGTGCCAGCTCACCCCCGGGGGTCACCGGGGAGCTGTTTTTT. Encoded protein: CASSPPGVTGELFF.